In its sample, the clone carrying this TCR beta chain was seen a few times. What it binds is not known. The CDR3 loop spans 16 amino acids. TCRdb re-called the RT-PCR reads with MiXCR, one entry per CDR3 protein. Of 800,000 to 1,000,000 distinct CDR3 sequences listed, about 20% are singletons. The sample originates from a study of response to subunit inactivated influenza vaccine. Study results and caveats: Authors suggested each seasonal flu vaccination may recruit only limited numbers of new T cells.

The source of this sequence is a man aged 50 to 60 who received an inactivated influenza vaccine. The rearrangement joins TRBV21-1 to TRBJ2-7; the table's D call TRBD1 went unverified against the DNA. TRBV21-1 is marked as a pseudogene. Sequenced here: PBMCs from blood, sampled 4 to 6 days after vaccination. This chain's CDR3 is CASSKGADRGLYEQYF. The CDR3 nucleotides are TGTGCCAGCAGCAAAGGTGCGGACAGGGGATTGTACGAGCAGTACTTC.